The clone carrying this T cell receptor beta chain appeared many times. Its antigen remains unknown. Sample time point: newly diagnosed GD, antithyroid drugs for less than 3 months. The TCR library used RNA extracted from PBMCs. Building the TCR beta libraries relied on iRepertoire HTBI primers, and CDR3 regions underwent Arm-PCR. Using its own MiXCR run on the multiplex PCR reads, TCRdb lists one record per CDR3 protein. This sample yields some 240,000 distinct CDR3 sequences, of which about 19% are seen a single time; approximately 10% belongs to the top ten. The data stem from a study of regulatory T cells in long-lasting Graves disease. Study-level findings and limits: Patients whose Graves' disease persisted exhibited lower TCR diversity than those newly diagnosed. Since the sample size was small, accuracy may have been reduced.

In germline, CDR1 is SGHDN, CDR2 FVKESK. V was shortened by 0 bases and J by 6 bases, with 12 bases between the two germline ends. This CDR3 has 15 amino acids. These same data were also listed under a study on T cells in Graves' hyperthyroidism and ophthalmopathy. From that second work: Clinical symptoms, serum thyroxine and TRAb, thyroid ultrasound and orbital computed tomography were used for the diagnoses. A first-round RT-PCR of the TCR CDR3 used the HTBI primer set.

The chain recombines TRBV14 with TRBJ1-5, with D hard to call. The TCR originated in a woman under 40 with Graves disease. Sequences were derived from peripheral blood mononuclear cells (PBMCs), sampled at new diagnosis, from a patient treated with antithyroid drugs. In DNA form, the CDR3 reads TGTGCCAGCAGCCAAGATAGTTGGATGTCTCAGCCCCAGCATTTT. Translating gives CASSQDSWMSQPQHF.